The sample holds a few counts of the clone carrying this T cell receptor beta chain. CDR3 size: 15 residues. The germline V and J ends were trimmed by 0 bases and 6 bases, with 14 bases remaining between them. CDR1 LGHNA and CDR2 YNFKEQ come from the germline V gene. The source of the sample is a study of CD8 T cells in ankylosing spondylitis. TCRdb analysed the 5' RACE reads with MiXCR anew, one entry per CDR3 protein. This table holds some 350,000 distinct CDR3 sequences, roughly 15% found once. V is TRBV4-2 and J is TRBJ1-2, with D tentatively TRBD1 (6 bases). This TCR was recovered from a male donor with ankylosing spondylitis or in good health (not recorded which). The sample taken for sequencing was blood, either unsorted or a sorted T cell fraction (not recorded which). DNA for the CDR3: TGTGCCAGCAGCCAAGATCCTGGGGGCCTCGATGGCTACACCTTC. It is translated as CASSQDPGGLDGYTF.